This T cell receptor beta chain was sequenced for a study of shared clonotypes between healthy human individuals. Turning to the study itself: Each donor had three CD4 naive, three CD4 memory, two CD8 naive and one CD8 memory plate.

Several immunoSEQ 96-well plates shared each subset's DNA, each plate a replicate. In the authors' workflow: As immunoSEQ supplied junction-only sequences (without quality scores), filtering differed. TCRdb's table, derived via immunoSEQ multiplex PCR, lists solely in-frame clones and lacks some. V, J and clone size reflect that table, while D and trimming were determined from the DNA. The data contain approximately 2,000,000 clones, 92% of them singletons. V was cut by 4 bases and J by 5 bases, with 26 bases left in between. The V gene's germline CDR1 is SEHNR and CDR2 FQNEAQ (reference sequence). The CDR3 sequence is 18 residues long. CD4+ cells were split into CD45RA+ naive and CD45RA-negative memory subsets.

V gene TRBV7-9 combines with J gene TRBJ2-5; possibly TRBD2 for D (6 bases). The clonotype was recovered from a man aged 18 to 29 in good health. Some clones in this sample may be carry-over from other donors' samples. Sequencing was carried out using naive CD4+ T cells from PBMCs. Sample subset: CD45RA+ positively selected. Here the CDR3 DNA reads TGTGCCAGCAGCTGGGGCTGGGACTCTATAAAGCGTCAGGAGACCCAGTACTTC. Its protein is CASSWGWDSIKRQETQYF.